This TCR beta chain derives from a study of tumor-infiltrating lymphocytes in primary liver carcinoma. Points from the study as a whole: Tumor-adjacent and tumor-blood pairs displayed less overlap than did pairs of tumor regions. The study found a significantly higher top-250-clone fraction in tumors than in blood (p = 0.039).

Scientists recovered RNA and DNA together from roughly 20-30 mg of unsorted bulk tissue. Each tumor had five separate regions sampled. Every tumor sample held more than 75% viable tumor cells. From about 490 ng of total RNA, TCR beta-specific cDNA was reverse-transcribed using a constant-region primer. Nested multiplex PCR, run for three rounds with slightly modified ARM-PCR, yielded TCR beta libraries. Via MiXCR, TCRdb re-called the multiplex PCR reads, giving one row per CDR3 protein. The sample holds some 32,000 distinct CDR3 sequences, about 79% seen once. Concerning this clonotype: Its target is not known. Germline is not matched at one junction end, which may reflect a read error.

The origin of this receptor is a man between 40 and 49 years old with primary liver carcinoma and hepatitis B virus infection. Sample: liver tumor tissue from sampling region 5. Sample subset: tumor region T5, tumor centre.

In nucleotides, the CDR3 is TGTGTCAGCAGCATAGAGCCGGAGGGGGCCCTCCAATTT. Its protein is CVSSIEPEGALQF. This rearrangement joins TRBV5-4 to TRBJ1-6; 7 nucleotides line up with TRBD1. The V gene's germline CDR1 is SGHNT and CDR2 YYREEE (reference sequence). The length of the CDR3 is 13 residues.